A single sample is the source of the 6 T cell receptor beta chains below, sequenced in a study of Graves' ophthalmopathy and Graves' hyperthyroidism (dated by TCRdb to 2017 to 2018). Sequencing used an Illumina HiSeq 2000. For repertoire sequencing, the TCR beta CDR3 regions were amplified from RNA transcripts. HTBI primers and the Qiagen OneStep RT-PCR kit were used in a first-round RT-PCR, which was followed by a second-round multiplex PCR, size selection and purification. The public reads were reprocessed in TCRdb via fastp at Q25 and MiXCR, keeping in-frame beta chains. When rows share a CDR3 protein, they turn into one entry using the most common DNA and genes. The sample data list approximately 160,000 distinct CDR3 sequences, and about 40% of these were observed just once. 4.5% to 6% of the sample comes from the top ten. Sequencing used peripheral blood. The receptors originated from a woman between 40 and 50 years old with Graves' ophthalmopathy. Donor details come from another sample of the same person, matched by shared clones.

There are many counts of this clonotype. The rearrangement links TRBV28 to TRBJ1-2, with 9 nucleotides matching TRBD1. Per the germline V gene, CDR1 is MDHEN and CDR2 is SYDVKM. Trimming took 7 bases from V and 7 from J; bases not matched to a gene: 13. This CDR3 is 15 amino acids long. The CDR3 sequence is CASNTWDRVFSGYTF. The CDR3 DNA is TGTGCCAGCAACACCTGGGACAGGGTTTTCAGTGGCTACACCTTC.

V gene TRBV6-5 combines with J gene TRBJ2-7; no reliable D call. The CDR3 loop spans 13 amino acids. The germline CDR1 and CDR2 sequences are MNHEY and SVGAGI. The ends were cut back, 2 bases at V and 12 bases at J, with 17 bases in the middle. The CDR3 DNA reads TGTGCCAGCAGTTACGCAGAAAAGAGGCTGGGGTACTTC. As protein: CASSYAEKRLGYF.

This clonotype was seen at least ten times. The gene calls are TRBV2 and TRBJ2-7; TRBD2 is a possible D gene (5 bases). The CDR3 has 14 amino acids. Trimming shortened V by 4 bases and J by 5 bases, and 15 bases separated the two germline ends. The germline V gene encodes CDR1 SNHLY and CDR2 FYNNEI. The DNA for the CDR3 is TGTGCCAGCAGTGGGACCAGAGGGTACCACGAGCAGTACTTC. Protein sequence: CASSGTRGYHEQYF.

V gene TRBV30 combines with J gene TRBJ2-7; 10 nucleotides line up with TRBD2. Germline V lookup: CDR1 GTSNPN, CDR2 SVGIG (reference sequence). This CDR3 region has 11 residues. V lost 7 bases and J lost 5; bases outside the gene matches: 2. The CDR3 nucleotides read TGTGCCTACGGACTAGCGGACGAGCAGTACTTC. Its protein is CAYGLADEQYF.

Ten or more counts support this clonotype. The chain is built from TRBV2 and TRBJ2-7, with a tentative D call TRBD1 (6 bases). Between the trimmed V and J ends, which lost 6 bases and 0 bases, there was a span of 12 bases. This CDR3 is built from 14 residues. Germline values: CDR1 SNHLY, CDR2 FYNNEI. In DNA form, the CDR3 reads TGTGCCAGCAGAATTCAGGGGAGCTCCTACGAGCAGTACTTC. It translates to CASRIQGSSYEQYF.

As DNA, the CDR3 is TGTGCCAGCAGTTTCCAGGGGGGGGAGACCCAGTACTTC. Its protein is CASSFQGGETQYF. The V gene is TRBV12-3 or TRBV12-4, the J gene TRBJ2-5; tentatively, D is TRBD1 or TRBD2 (7 bases each). Between the trimmed V and J ends, which lost 3 bases and 5 bases, there was a span of 10 bases. The CDR3 covers 13 residues.